The 27 T cell receptor beta chains below come from one sample, sequenced in a study of PD-1 blockade in classical Hodgkin lymphoma. After autologous stem cell transplantation all patients relapsed, and prior brentuximab vedotin exposure differed between cohorts. Profiling relied on immunoSEQ multiplex PCR, and the TCRdb table lists in-frame clones only, not all of them. The data contain about 100,000 clones, roughly 89% of them singletons. Here the sequenced sample was peripheral blood mononuclear cells (PBMCs), taken before the second cycle of nivolumab. These receptors came from a human donor with classical Hodgkin lymphoma.

V gene TRBV30 combines with J gene TRBJ1-2; TRBD1 matches at 7 bases. Germline V gene sequence: CDR1 GTSNPN, CDR2 SVGIG (reference sequence). The CDR3 length is 12 residues. The CDR3: CTLEGRGYGYTF. The DNA for the CDR3 is TGTACACTGGAAGGCAGGGGGTATGGCTACACCTTC.

The chain combines TRBV11-2 with TRBJ1-5; D is perhaps TRBD1 (6 bases). V was shortened by 0 bases and J by 6 bases, with 12 bases between the two germline ends. CDR1 is SGHAT and CDR2 is FQNNGV in the germline V gene. This CDR3 spans 15 amino acids. The CDR3 loop reads CASSLEAGAGQPQHF. CDR3 nucleotides: TGTGCCAGCAGCTTAGAGGCAGGGGCGGGTCAGCCCCAGCATTTT. Using reference TRBV11-2 and TRBJ1-5 for the parts outside the CDR3, the full variable domain is EAGVAQSPRYKIIEKRQSVAFWCNPISGHATLYWYQQILGQGPKLLIQFQNNGVVDDSQLPKDRFSAERLKGVDSTLKIQPAKLEDSAVYLCASSLEAGAGQPQHFGDGTRLSIL.

In its sample, this clone was seen once. This chain connects TRBV6-5 to TRBJ1-2; D remains ambiguous. Germline assignment: CDR1 MNHEY and CDR2 SVGAGI. With 2 bases removed from V and 8 bases from J, the gap between germline ends came to 15 bases. There are 14 residues in the CDR3. The CDR3 DNA is TGTGCCAGCAGTTACGCCGGAGGGTGGAGGGGCTACACCTTC. Translated: CASSYAGGWRGYTF.

This clone has more than one count but fewer than ten. The CDR3 DNA reads as TGTGCCAGCAGCCCCCAGGGACAGGCTTACAATGAGCAGTTCTTC. Amino acid sequence: CASSPQGQAYNEQFF. The V call is TRBV7-2, the J call TRBJ2-1, with TRBD1 matching 8 bases. The CDR3 has 15 amino acids. Germline loops: CDR1 SGHTA, CDR2 FQGNSA. V lost 5 bases and J lost 4; bases outside the gene matches: 7.

The chain combines TRBV4-3 with TRBJ1-2, with unresolved D. The V gene lost 1 base and the J gene lost 2 bases, with 8 bases spanning the gap. The CDR3 extends over 14 amino acids. CDR1 is LGHNA and CDR2 is YSLEER in the germline V gene. The CDR3 DNA reads TGCGCCAGCAGCCAAGGGAACACAAACTATGGCTACACCTTC. It encodes CASSQGNTNYGYTF.

V is TRBV18 and J is TRBJ1-2, with a possible D match to TRBD1 (6 bases). The ends were cut back, 3 bases at V and 4 bases at J, with 9 bases in the middle. Per germline, CDR1 KGHSH and CDR2 LQKENI. This CDR3 has 13 amino acids. The DNA of the CDR3 is TGTGCCAGCTCACCGGGGGCCTCCTATGGCTACACCTTC. This translates into CASSPGASYGYTF.

This clone appeared a few times. This chain joins TRBV29-1 and TRBJ1-1; perhaps TRBD1 as D (6 bases). Germline V lookup: CDR1 SQVTM, CDR2 ANQGSEA. The CDR3 extends over 14 amino acids. Trimming left V 5 bases short and J 3 bases short, with 16 bases between. The CDR3 loop is CSVSPWGPDTEAFF. The DNA for the CDR3 is TGCAGCGTTTCCCCCTGGGGGCCAGACACTGAAGCTTTCTTT. Combining the CDR3 with reference TRBV29-1 and TRBJ1-1 gives the whole variable domain SAVISQKPSRDICQRGTSLTIQCQVDSQVTMMFWYRQQPGQSLTLIATANQGSEATYESGFVIDKFPISRPNLTFSTLTVSNMSPEDSSIYLCSVSPWGPDTEAFFGQGTRLTVV.

CDR3 nucleotides: TGTGCCAGCAGGGCCCCGGGGGCGGGAAACACCGGGGAGCTGTTTTTT. Amino acids: CASRAPGAGNTGELFF. The rearrangement joins TRBV2 to TRBJ2-2; tentatively, D is TRBD1 or TRBD2 (6 bases each). V was cut by 6 bases and J by 2 bases, with 16 bases left in between. Germline V CDR1 and CDR2: SNHLY, FYNNEI. The CDR3 loop spans 16 amino acids.

There are a few counts of this clone. V usage is TRBV4-3 and J usage is TRBJ2-1; 8 bases are shared with TRBD2. V gave up 0 bases and J gave up 2 bases; unmatched junction bases: 6. Germline values: CDR1 LGHNA, CDR2 YSLEER. The CDR3 sequence is 17 residues long. CDR3 sequence (DNA): TGCGCCAGCAGCCAAGATTCTGCGGGACTAGCCTACAATGAGCAGTTCTTC. It translates to CASSQDSAGLAYNEQFF.

V gene TRBV28 combines with J gene TRBJ2-1; 7 nucleotides agree with TRBD1. CDR1 is MDHEN and CDR2 is SYDVKM in the germline V gene. V shed 2 bases and J 8 bases; nucleotides not matched to a gene: 6. This CDR3 region has 14 residues. CDR3 nucleotide sequence: TGTGCCAGCAGTTTAAACAGGGGAGTCGATGAGCAGTTCTTC. Its translation is CASSLNRGVDEQFF.

This clone has just one count. V usage is TRBV21-1 and J usage is TRBJ1-6; the DNA was not used to check the table's D call, TRBD1. TRBV21-1 is given as a pseudogene. The CDR3 totals 15 residues. The CDR3 nucleotides read TGTGCCAGCATAAATCGGGACAGGGATAATTCACCCCTCCACTTT. It yields the protein CASINRDRDNSPLHF.

This rearrangement joins TRBV12-5 to TRBJ2-3; 14 nucleotides agree with TRBD2. V was pared by 0 bases and J by 4 bases, with 18 bases of the junction left unmatched. CDR1 is LGHNT, CDR2 FRNRAP, per germline. The CDR3 runs to 22 residues. CDR3 in DNA: TGTGCTAGTGGTTTGGTACCTCTTATAGCGACTAGCGGGGGGGCCTTTGCAGATACGCAGTATTTT. Its translation is CASGLVPLIATSGGAFADTQYF.

This chain joins TRBV6-6 and TRBJ2-3; no clear D gene. The CDR3 runs to 15 residues. With 1 base removed from V and 5 bases from J, the gap between germline ends came to 13 bases. The germline CDR1 and CDR2 sequences are MNHNY and SVGAGI (reference sequence). As DNA, the CDR3 is TGTGCCAGCAGTTACTGGAGCCAGAGCCAAGATACGCAGTATTTT. This encodes CASSYWSQSQDTQYF.

This chain links TRBV29-1 with TRBJ2-5; D call uncertain. V was clipped by 5 bases and J by 5 bases, with 12 bases between them. The CDR3 runs to 12 residues. Looked up from germline, CDR1 is SQVTM and CDR2 is ANQGSEA. The CDR3, as DNA: TGCAGCGTTTGTCCCGAGGCGGAGACCCAGTACTTC. This encodes CSVCPEAETQYF.

The rearrangement links TRBV18 to TRBJ2-1, with TRBD1 identical over 9 bases. The CDR3 contains 16 residues. Unmatched junction bases numbered 4, after V lost 0 bases and J lost 4 bases. CDR1 is KGHSH and CDR2 is LQKENI in the germline V gene. CDR3 region: CASSPPGTGMYNEQFF. CDR3 DNA: TGTGCCAGCTCACCACCCGGGACAGGGATGTACAATGAGCAGTTCTTC.

This chain uses TRBV4-2 with TRBJ2-7, with TRBD2 identical over 11 bases. CDR1 and CDR2 (germline): LGHNA, YNFKEQ. The CDR3 length is 17 residues. With 2 bases clipped from V and 1 base from J, the junction kept 7 bases outside the gene matches. CDR3 region: CASSQPQLAGGSYEQYF. In DNA form, the CDR3 reads TGTGCCAGCAGCCAACCGCAGCTAGCGGGGGGATCCTACGAGCAGTACTTC.

The chain links TRBV19 to TRBJ1-3; D is perhaps TRBD1 (6 bases). Per germline, CDR1 LNHDA and CDR2 SQIVND (reference sequence). The germline V and J ends were trimmed by 5 bases and 0 bases, with 17 bases remaining between them. The CDR3 is made up of 17 amino acids. CDR3 in amino acids: CASSLPGQLSSGNTIYF. CDR3 nucleotides: TGTGCCAGTAGTTTGCCGGGACAACTGAGCTCTGGAAACACCATATATTTT.

The genes are TRBV7-2 and TRBJ2-5; D is perhaps TRBD1 or TRBD2 (5 bases each). The V gene's germline CDR1 is SGHTA and CDR2 FQGNSA. V dropped 5 bases and J dropped 1 base, with 14 bases sitting between them. This CDR3 is 15 amino acids long. CDR3 in DNA: TGTGCCAGCAGCCGGGACGTGGGACGCCAAGAGACCCAGTACTTC. It encodes CASSRDVGRQETQYF.

The chain links TRBV19 to TRBJ1-6, with D uncertain. This CDR3 spans 15 amino acids. V was trimmed by 3 bases and J by 16 bases, leaving 22 bases between them. Per germline, CDR1 LNHDA and CDR2 SQIVND (reference sequence). CDR3: CASSIMGDGTSTLHF. CDR3 sequence (DNA): TGTGCCAGTAGTATCATGGGCGACGGTACCTCTACGCTCCACTTT.

The rearrangement joins TRBV9 to TRBJ2-2; the match to TRBD1 covers 8 bases. This CDR3 comprises 16 residues. V gave up 5 bases and J gave up 6 bases; unmatched junction bases: 12. Germline V CDR1 and CDR2: SGDLS, YYNGEE. The CDR3 loop reads CASSRVGTGFAGELFF. CDR3 nucleotides: TGTGCCAGCAGTAGAGTCGGGACAGGTTTCGCCGGGGAGCTGTTTTTT.

This chain uses TRBV7-9 with TRBJ2-7; perhaps D is TRBD1 or TRBD2 (6 bases each). V lost 8 bases and J 2 bases, leaving 10 bases between the germline ends. This CDR3 comprises 12 residues. The germline gives CDR1 SEHNR, CDR2 FQNEAQ (reference sequence). CDR3 DNA sequence: TGTGCCAGCCGGAGGGGGACCTACGAGCAGTACTTC. It encodes CASRRGTYEQYF.

Of note for this clone: The same CDR3 arises from other DNA sequences in this sample as well. The V call is TRBV25-1, the J call TRBJ1-2; a possible D gene is TRBD1 (5 bases). Germline V lookup: CDR1 MGHDK, CDR2 SYGVNS. Trimming left V 0 bases short and J 3 bases short, with 8 bases between. The CDR3 length is 14 residues. This chain's CDR3 is CASSEYGGDYGYTF. CDR3 DNA: TGTGCCAGCAGTGAATATGGAGGGGACTATGGCTACACCTTC.

J is TRBJ2-3 and V is TRBV27; D is uncertain. The length of the CDR3 is 11 residues. V lost 6 bases to trimming and J lost 3 bases, with 4 bases between them. Germline CDR1 MNHEY, CDR2 SMNVEV (reference sequence). In DNA form, the CDR3 reads TGTGCCAGCAGAATGACAGATACGCAGTATTTT. Translated, it gives CASRMTDTQYF.

V and J are TRBV6-6 and TRBJ2-7; the match to TRBD2 covers 8 bases. CDR1 and CDR2 (germline): MNHNY, SVGAGI (reference sequence). J was trimmed by 2 bases and V by 2 bases; bases with no gene match: 5. The CDR3 is 15 amino acids. The CDR3 DNA follows: TGTGCCAGCAGTTACGCCCTAGCGGGTACCTACGAGCAGTACTTC. It codes for CASSYALAGTYEQYF.

This clone came up a few times. The J gene is TRBJ1-2, the V gene TRBV7-3; TRBD1 aligns across 9 bases. This CDR3 comprises 17 residues. The germline V gene has CDR1 SGHTA and CDR2 FQGTGA. Germline trimming cut 4 bases from V and 5 bases from J; bases unmatched to any gene: 14. The CDR3 reads CASSSRPGQGIGYGYTF. The CDR3 DNA reads TGTGCCAGCAGCTCCCGCCCGGGACAGGGTATTGGGTATGGCTACACCTTC.

The chain combines TRBV28 with TRBJ1-6; no reliable D call. Germline CDR1 and CDR2: MDHEN and SYDVKM. The CDR3 is 13 residues long. V lost 5 bases, J lost 13 bases, and 15 bases lay in between. The CDR3 is CASSVPSSAPLHF. The CDR3 DNA follows: TGTGCCAGCAGTGTCCCTAGTTCTGCCCCCCTCCACTTT.

The rearrangement uses TRBV6-1 and TRBJ2-2; 7 nucleotides line up with TRBD2. CDR1 MNHNS and CDR2 SASEGT come from the germline V gene. V shed 8 bases, J shed 2 bases, and the junction held 5 bases outside the gene matches. The CDR3 runs to 14 residues. DNA for the CDR3: TGTGCCAGCGGTAAGCGGGGAAACACCGGGGAGCTGTTTTTT. As protein: CASGKRGNTGELFF.